The 14 T cell receptor beta chains given below trace back to one sample, sequenced in a study of PD-1 blockade in mismatch repair-deficient tumors. Sequenced by immunoSEQ multiplex PCR; TCRdb stores in-frame clones only, minus some. The repertoire consists of roughly 130,000 clones, with roughly 86% occurring once and the leading ten covering roughly 12%. The material was peripheral blood, obtained approximately 70 weeks after starting pembrolizumab. Source of these receptors: an adult with mismatch repair-deficient cancer.

V and J are TRBV10-3 and TRBJ2-5, with D possibly TRBD2 on 6 matching bases. CDR1 and CDR2 from the germline V gene are ENHRY and SYGVKD. The CDR3 is made up of 18 amino acids. Trimming took off 1 base at V and 1 base at J, with 19 bases between the two ends. DNA of the CDR3: TGTGCCATCAGTGAGTTGTCCTTCGGTCGGGGGATCCAAGAGACCCAGTACTTC. Translated, it gives CAISELSFGRGIQETQYF.

In its sample, this clone was seen a few times. The V and J genes are TRBV28 and TRBJ2-1; 12 positions match TRBD2. CDR1 MDHEN and CDR2 SYDVKM come from the germline V gene. Losses at the gene ends were 7 bases for V and 6 bases for J; bases not matched to a gene: 4. This CDR3 comprises 14 residues. The CDR3 sequence: CASKWTSGTNEQFF. The CDR3, as DNA: TGTGCCAGCAAATGGACTAGCGGGACCAATGAGCAGTTCTTC.

DNA for the CDR3: TGTGCCAGCAGTTCAGGTGATAGCTCCTACGAGCAGTACTTC. It codes for CASSSGDSSYEQYF. The chain uses TRBV27 and TRBJ2-7; D gene ambiguous. There are 14 residues in the CDR3. V was trimmed by 4 bases and J by 0 bases, leaving 10 bases between them. Germline V lookup: CDR1 MNHEY, CDR2 SMNVEV (reference sequence).

The rearrangement uses TRBV27 and TRBJ1-2; TRBD1 matches 7 bases. CDR3 length: 15 residues. CDR1 is MNHEY, CDR2 SMNVEV, per germline (reference sequence). The J segment lost 1 base and the V segment lost 3 bases, leaving 5 bases of the junction unmatched. CDR3 sequence reads: CASSFGQGGNYGYTF. The CDR3 DNA sequence: TGTGCCAGCAGTTTCGGGCAGGGGGGTAACTATGGCTACACCTTC.

This clone was observed once. V and J are TRBV13 and TRBJ2-3, with TRBD2 matching over 12 bases. Per the germline V gene, CDR1 is PRHDT and CDR2 is FYEKMQ (reference sequence). CDR3 size: 17 residues. Trimming cost V 2 bases and J 5 bases; bases outside gene matches: 8. The CDR3: CASSLRTSGIYLDTQYF. The CDR3 nucleotides are TGTGCCAGCAGCTTAAGGACTAGCGGGATATATTTAGATACGCAGTATTTT.

This chain connects TRBV11-2 to TRBJ2-3; 7 bases align to TRBD1. Trimming at V came to 4 bases and at J to 3 bases, leaving 7 bases not matched to a gene. This CDR3 is built from 15 residues. Germline V CDR1 and CDR2: SGHAT, FQNNGV. DNA for the CDR3: TGTGCCAGCAGCTGGGACAGTAGCTGGACAGATACGCAGTATTTT. As protein: CASSWDSSWTDTQYF.

The V and J genes are TRBV29-1 and TRBJ2-2; D is tentatively TRBD1 or TRBD2 (5 bases each). There are 12 residues in the CDR3. Per the germline V gene, CDR1 is SQVTM and CDR2 is ANQGSEA. Trimming left V 4 bases short and J 5 bases short, with 8 bases between. The CDR3 DNA is TGCAGCGTTGGAGGGGCGACCGGGGAGCTGTTTTTT. Translation gives CSVGGATGELFF.

This clone was observed a few times. V usage is TRBV7-8 and J usage is TRBJ2-7, with 9 bases matching TRBD1. The V gene's germline CDR1 is SGHVS and CDR2 FQNEAQ. Trimming removed 5 bases from V and 6 bases from J; junction bases left unmatched: 5. The CDR3 totals 13 residues. The CDR3 sequence is CASSADRGGEQYF. CDR3 nucleotide sequence: TGTGCCAGCAGCGCGGACAGGGGAGGCGAGCAGTACTTC.

The genes are TRBV5-6 and TRBJ2-7; D is uncertain. V lost 0 bases and J 4 bases, leaving 11 bases between the germline ends. This CDR3 is 14 amino acids long. Germline CDR1 and CDR2: SGHDT and YYEEEE. The CDR3 DNA reads TGTGCCAGCAGCTTGGCCACTCCACTTTACGAGCAGTACTTC. Translated, it gives CASSLATPLYEQYF.

J is TRBJ2-7 and V is TRBV25-1, with a possible D match to TRBD1 (7 bases). Between the trimmed V and J ends, which lost 8 bases and 3 bases, there was a span of 14 bases. The germline V gene encodes CDR1 MGHDK and CDR2 SYGVNS. CDR3 size: 13 residues. The CDR3 spells CASEGQGGYEQYF. The DNA of the CDR3 is TGTGCCAGCGAGGGGCAGGGGGGCTACGAGCAGTACTTC.

The chain is built from TRBV27 and TRBJ1-5, with 7 bases fitting TRBD1. V lost 8 bases, J lost 0 bases, and 7 bases stayed unmatched. The germline V gene encodes CDR1 MNHEY and CDR2 SMNVEV (reference sequence). The CDR3 covers 15 residues. The CDR3 loop reads CASLEQGNSNQPQHF. In DNA form, the CDR3 reads TGTGCCAGCCTAGAACAGGGGAATAGCAATCAGCCCCAGCATTTT.

The rearrangement joins TRBV6-6 to TRBJ2-7; D is ambiguous. Germline assignment: CDR1 MNHNY and CDR2 SVGAGI (reference sequence). Trimming removed 5 bases from V and 4 bases from J, with 18 bases in between. The CDR3 runs 15 residues. Here the CDR3 reads CASSSRLGRLYEQYF. CDR3 nucleotide sequence: TGTGCCAGCAGTAGCCGCTTAGGGCGATTATACGAGCAGTACTTC.

The chain joins TRBV5-4 to TRBJ2-2; D possibly corresponds to TRBD2 (7 bases). CDR1 SGHNT and CDR2 YYREEE come from the germline V gene (reference sequence). V was shortened by 4 bases and J by 5 bases, with 18 bases between the two germline ends. The CDR3 is 16 residues long. The CDR3 region has the DNA TGTGCCAGCAGCCCGCGTGCGGGGGCGGGGACCGGGGAGCTGTTTTTT. This codes for CASSPRAGAGTGELFF.

CDR3 in DNA: TGTGCCAGCACGAACGAAGGGTGGGTAGCGGGGGCCTACGAGCAGTACTTC. This codes for CASTNEGWVAGAYEQYF. The chain has TRBV7-8 and TRBJ2-7; 9 bases line up with TRBD2. Trimming took 7 bases from V and 2 from J; bases not matched to a gene: 15. This CDR3 comprises 17 residues. CDR1 SGHVS and CDR2 FQNEAQ come from the germline V gene.